This T cell receptor (beta chain) was retrieved from a study of shared clonotypes between healthy human individuals. Regarding this clone: What it binds is unknown.

Germline CDR1 is SGHRS and CDR2 is YFSETQ. The V and J ends lost 0 bases and 7 bases respectively, with 13 bases between them. The CDR3 runs 15 residues. Using around 200 ng DNA, 32,000 or so T cell genomes, the sorted-subset replicate PCRs were run. Study processing details: Owing to the provision of junction-only sequences devoid of quality scores by immunoSEQ, filtering differed. TCRdb keeps only in-frame clones here, not all; method: immunoSEQ multiplex PCR. V, J and clone size are taken as reported in that table, and D and trimming were inferred from the DNA itself. The repertoire consists of more than 2,000,000 clones, with more than 80% occurring once and the leading ten covering 0.39%. Study-wide results and limits: Larger estimated richness was generally seen in naive subsets than in memory subsets.

CD4+ cells were split into CD45RA+ naive and CD45RA-negative memory subsets. The origin of this receptor is a man aged 18-30 years in good health. Some clones in this sample may be carry-over from other donors' samples. The genes are TRBV5-1 and TRBJ1-4; tentative D call: TRBD1 (5 bases). The specimen was naive CD4+ T cells from PBMCs. The subset: CD45RA+ positively selected. CDR3 protein: CASSLAVQGGEKLFF. The CDR3 DNA is TGCGCCAGCAGCTTGGCGGTCCAGGGTGGTGAAAAACTGTTTTTT.